The T cell receptor (beta chain) under discussion was sequenced for a study of a mutant IDH1 vaccine in newly diagnosed glioma. Study-wide context: Patients received vaccination from 4-6 weeks after radiotherapy alone, or with temozolomide cycles.

Germline V gives CDR1 SGHKS, CDR2 YYEKEE (reference sequence). Trimming removed 1 base at V and 10 bases at J, with 12 bases between. This CDR3 spans 14 amino acids. General study results and limits: No link was apparently found between pseudoprogression and changes in top peripheral T cell clonotypes.

Repertoires were generated with immunoSEQ multiplex PCR, while TCRdb's copy carries only in-frame clones and drops some. In the table there are 35,000 to 45,000 clones, 83% of which are singletons. As concerns this clone: Antigen unknown.

The time point was: week 35, safety follow-up. It was 300 ug of mutant IDH1 20-mer peptide that made up each vaccine dose, given with topical imiquimod. New WHO grade 3 or 4 astrocytomas that were IDH1-mutant and ATRX-lost had been found in donors. The sequence was collected from a woman between 45 and 60 years old with glioma. Here the sequenced sample was PBMCs, taken from a glioma patient whose treatment included an IDH1 peptide vaccine. The V gene is TRBV5-5, the J gene TRBJ1-6, with D possibly matching TRBD1 (6 bases). DNA for the CDR3: TGTGCCAGCAGCTTGTTGGGGGCTGGCTCACCCCTCCACTTT. This codes for CASSLLGAGSPLHF.